This passage covers 17 T cell receptor beta chains from one sample sequenced in a study of CD8 T cells in Susac syndrome (dated by TCRdb to about 2019). To prepare the library, the immunoSEQ multiplex PCR assay was applied. RNA was extracted with the RNeasy kit and roughly 0.45 to 1 ug was reverse transcribed using random hexamers. Starting from the raw public reads, TCRdb applied fastp trimming at Q25, assembled clones with MiXCR and retained in-frame beta chains. Rows matching on CDR3 protein sequence are summarized as one entry with the most common DNA and genes. For this sample the table gives about 300,000 distinct CDR3 sequences, of which around 89% were detected only once. The ten largest clones add up to 0.18% of the sample. Sample: CD8+ T cells from PBMCs. The origin of the receptors is a human donor with multiple sclerosis.

The chain carries TRBV29-1 and TRBJ2-7, with 14 bases identical to TRBD2. The CDR3 runs to 14 residues. Germline CDR1 SQVTM, CDR2 ANQGSEA. Trimming cost V 3 bases and J 5 bases; bases outside gene matches: 3. DNA for the CDR3: TGCAGCGTTGAGGGACTAGCGGGAGCCAACGAGCAGTACTTC. The encoded protein is CSVEGLAGANEQYF.

The V call is TRBV30, the J call TRBJ2-7; D may be TRBD1 (6 bases). Germline lookup yields CDR1 GTSNPN and CDR2 SVGIG (reference sequence). Between the trimmed V and J ends, which lost 1 base and 5 bases, there was a span of 12 bases. The CDR3 is made up of 13 amino acids. In nucleotides, the CDR3 is TGTGCCTGGAGTGACACAGGGTCCGACGAGCAGTACTTC. This codes for CAWSDTGSDEQYF.

V is TRBV7-2 and J is TRBJ2-3; D is unresolved. CDR1 and CDR2 from the germline V gene are SGHTA and FQGNSA. CDR3 length: 13 amino acids. Between the trimmed V and J ends, which lost 6 bases and 10 bases, there was a span of 17 bases. The CDR3 loop is CASRDALDFAQYF. The CDR3 coding sequence is TGTGCCAGCAGAGACGCGCTAGATTTCGCGCAGTATTTT. Filled out from reference TRBV7-2 and TRBJ2-3, the complete variable domain reads GAGVSQSPSNKVTEKGKDVELRCDPISGHTALYWYRQSLGQGLEFLIYFQGNSAPDKSGLPSDRFSAERTGGSVSTLTIQRTQQEDSAVYLCASRDALDFAQYFGPGTRLTVL.

This chain links TRBV30 with TRBJ2-2, with 12 bases aligning to TRBD2. CDR1 and CDR2 from the germline V gene are GTSNPN and SVGIG (reference sequence). The CDR3 is 18 amino acids. V was clipped by 3 bases and J by 5 bases; unmatched bases: 13. CDR3 nucleotides: TGTGCCTGGAGCGACACCTCTCTAGCGGGGGGGCAGACCGGGGAGCTGTTTTTT. Translating gives CAWSDTSLAGGQTGELFF.

The chain carries TRBV6-6 and TRBJ1-5, with 7 positions matching TRBD1. Germline assignment: CDR1 MNHNY and CDR2 SVGAGI (reference sequence). V dropped 1 base and J dropped 2; count of bases not matched to a gene: 2. This CDR3 region has 15 residues. The CDR3 DNA sequence: TGTGCCAGCAGTTACTATGGACAGGGCAATCAGCCCCAGCATTTT. Translation gives CASSYYGQGNQPQHF.

V gene TRBV28 combines with J gene TRBJ2-7, with D possibly being TRBD2 (7 bases). The CDR3 length is 16 residues. Germline V gives CDR1 MDHEN, CDR2 SYDVKM. V was clipped by 3 bases and J by 0 bases, with 15 bases between them. CDR3 in amino acids: CASSFSAGTYSYEQYF. In DNA form, the CDR3 reads TGTGCCAGCAGTTTTTCAGCGGGGACATACTCCTACGAGCAGTACTTC.

This chain connects TRBV2 to TRBJ2-4; D is undetermined. The CDR3 is made up of 14 amino acids. The ends were cut back, 1 base at V and 6 bases at J, with 10 bases in the middle. CDR1 SNHLY and CDR2 FYNNEI come from the germline V gene. CDR3 nucleotides: TGTGCCAGCAGTGAAGGACGGAGAGGAAACATTCAGTACTTC. As protein: CASSEGRRGNIQYF.

The CDR3 protein is CAWSVLLAGTDTQYF. The CDR3 DNA reads as TGTGCCTGGAGTGTATTACTAGCGGGCACAGATACGCAGTATTTT. J is TRBJ2-3 and V is TRBV30; 8 positions match TRBD2. The CDR3 spans 15 residues. CDR1 and CDR2 (germline): GTSNPN, SVGIG (reference sequence). The V gene end was trimmed by 0 bases and the J gene end by 1 base; junction bases not matched to a gene: 3.

The chain couples TRBV6-6 to TRBJ1-1; weak D call: TRBD1 (5 bases). Trimming took off 4 bases at V and 1 base at J, with 13 bases between the two ends. Germline loops: CDR1 MNHNY, CDR2 SVGAGI (reference sequence). This CDR3 is built from 15 residues. CDR3 DNA: TGTGCCAGCAGTTCCCCCTGGGGCGGGAACACTGAAGCTTTCTTT. Its protein product is CASSSPWGGNTEAFF.

This clonotype was counted between two and nine times. V and J are TRBV7-9 and TRBJ2-5; 11 bases are a match to TRBD1. With V trimmed by 5 bases and J by 5 bases, 7 bases remained unmatched. Germline assignment: CDR1 SEHNR and CDR2 FQNEAQ (reference sequence). This CDR3 comprises 15 residues. CDR3 sequence (DNA): TGTGCCAGCAGCCACGGGACAGGGGGTCGGGAGACCCAGTACTTC. Translating gives CASSHGTGGRETQYF.

This chain uses TRBV29-1 with TRBJ2-1; TRBD1 matches 7 bases. J gave up 9 bases and V 0 bases, and 11 bases lay outside the gene matches. Germline lookup yields CDR1 SQVTM and CDR2 ANQGSEA. CDR3 length equals 15 residues. DNA of the CDR3: TGCAGCGTTGAAGATAATGCCGGACAGGCAGGTGAGCAGTTCTTC. Amino acids: CSVEDNAGQAGEQFF.

The genes are TRBV9 and TRBJ2-2; the D is unclear. V was clipped by 1 base and J by 6 bases, with 10 bases between them. The CDR3 runs 14 residues. Germline-derived CDR1 and CDR2 are SGDLS and YYNGEE. CDR3 DNA sequence: TGTGCCAGCAGCGTACTTAATACGCCCGGGGAGCTGTTTTTT. It yields the protein CASSVLNTPGELFF. The full variable domain, rest sourced from reference TRBV9 and TRBJ2-2, is DSGVTQTPKHLITATGQRVTLRCSPRSGDLSVYWYQQSLDQGLQFLIQYYNGEERAKGNILERFSAQQFPDLHSELNLSSLELGDSALYFCASSVLNTPGELFFGEGSRLTVL.

This clonotype was seen once. The rearrangement links TRBV24-1 to TRBJ2-5; TRBD1 matches at 9 bases. CDR1 and CDR2 from the germline V gene are KGHDR and SFDVKD. The length of the CDR3 is 16 residues. With 4 bases clipped from V and 4 bases from J, the junction kept 9 bases outside the gene matches. Written as DNA, the CDR3 is TGTGCCACCAGTGAAGCCGGGACAGGGTATGGAGAGACCCAGTACTTC. Translation: CATSEAGTGYGETQYF.

J is TRBJ1-1 and V is TRBV29-1, with 7 positions matching TRBD1. After removal of 7 bases from V and 3 bases from J, the junction contained 5 bases not matched to a gene. CDR3 size: 12 residues. Germline CDR1 reads SQVTM; CDR2 reads ANQGSEA. Here the CDR3 reads CSALDRDTEAFF. As DNA, the CDR3 is TGCAGCGCCCTAGACAGGGACACTGAAGCTTTCTTT.

The genes are TRBV27 and TRBJ2-1; D unclear. Trimming took off 0 bases at V and 1 base at J, with 10 bases between the two ends. Germline values: CDR1 MNHEY, CDR2 SMNVEV (reference sequence). The CDR3 has 16 residues. CDR3 sequence: CASSLSVGRSYNEQFF. The CDR3 nucleotides read TGTGCCAGCAGTTTATCGGTCGGGCGGTCCTACAATGAGCAGTTCTTC.

The rearrangement links TRBV5-1 to TRBJ2-2; D tentatively reads TRBD1 or TRBD2 (5 bases each). The V end lost 2 bases, the J end lost 5 bases, and 13 bases lay between the germline ends. This CDR3 comprises 15 residues. From germline, CDR1 is SGHRS and CDR2 YFSETQ. CDR3 protein: CASSLGTAWTGELFF. CDR3 nucleotide sequence: TGCGCCAGCAGCTTAGGGACGGCGTGGACCGGGGAGCTGTTTTTT.

The CDR3 DNA is TGTGCCAGCAGTGACGGGGACAGGAATGAGCAGTTCTTC. Its protein product is CASSDGDRNEQFF. V usage is TRBV6-4 and J usage is TRBJ2-1; TRBD1 aligns across 8 bases. V dropped 2 bases and J dropped 7; count of bases not matched to a gene: 1. CDR3 length: 13 amino acids. Germline V CDR1 and CDR2: MRHNA, SNTAGT.